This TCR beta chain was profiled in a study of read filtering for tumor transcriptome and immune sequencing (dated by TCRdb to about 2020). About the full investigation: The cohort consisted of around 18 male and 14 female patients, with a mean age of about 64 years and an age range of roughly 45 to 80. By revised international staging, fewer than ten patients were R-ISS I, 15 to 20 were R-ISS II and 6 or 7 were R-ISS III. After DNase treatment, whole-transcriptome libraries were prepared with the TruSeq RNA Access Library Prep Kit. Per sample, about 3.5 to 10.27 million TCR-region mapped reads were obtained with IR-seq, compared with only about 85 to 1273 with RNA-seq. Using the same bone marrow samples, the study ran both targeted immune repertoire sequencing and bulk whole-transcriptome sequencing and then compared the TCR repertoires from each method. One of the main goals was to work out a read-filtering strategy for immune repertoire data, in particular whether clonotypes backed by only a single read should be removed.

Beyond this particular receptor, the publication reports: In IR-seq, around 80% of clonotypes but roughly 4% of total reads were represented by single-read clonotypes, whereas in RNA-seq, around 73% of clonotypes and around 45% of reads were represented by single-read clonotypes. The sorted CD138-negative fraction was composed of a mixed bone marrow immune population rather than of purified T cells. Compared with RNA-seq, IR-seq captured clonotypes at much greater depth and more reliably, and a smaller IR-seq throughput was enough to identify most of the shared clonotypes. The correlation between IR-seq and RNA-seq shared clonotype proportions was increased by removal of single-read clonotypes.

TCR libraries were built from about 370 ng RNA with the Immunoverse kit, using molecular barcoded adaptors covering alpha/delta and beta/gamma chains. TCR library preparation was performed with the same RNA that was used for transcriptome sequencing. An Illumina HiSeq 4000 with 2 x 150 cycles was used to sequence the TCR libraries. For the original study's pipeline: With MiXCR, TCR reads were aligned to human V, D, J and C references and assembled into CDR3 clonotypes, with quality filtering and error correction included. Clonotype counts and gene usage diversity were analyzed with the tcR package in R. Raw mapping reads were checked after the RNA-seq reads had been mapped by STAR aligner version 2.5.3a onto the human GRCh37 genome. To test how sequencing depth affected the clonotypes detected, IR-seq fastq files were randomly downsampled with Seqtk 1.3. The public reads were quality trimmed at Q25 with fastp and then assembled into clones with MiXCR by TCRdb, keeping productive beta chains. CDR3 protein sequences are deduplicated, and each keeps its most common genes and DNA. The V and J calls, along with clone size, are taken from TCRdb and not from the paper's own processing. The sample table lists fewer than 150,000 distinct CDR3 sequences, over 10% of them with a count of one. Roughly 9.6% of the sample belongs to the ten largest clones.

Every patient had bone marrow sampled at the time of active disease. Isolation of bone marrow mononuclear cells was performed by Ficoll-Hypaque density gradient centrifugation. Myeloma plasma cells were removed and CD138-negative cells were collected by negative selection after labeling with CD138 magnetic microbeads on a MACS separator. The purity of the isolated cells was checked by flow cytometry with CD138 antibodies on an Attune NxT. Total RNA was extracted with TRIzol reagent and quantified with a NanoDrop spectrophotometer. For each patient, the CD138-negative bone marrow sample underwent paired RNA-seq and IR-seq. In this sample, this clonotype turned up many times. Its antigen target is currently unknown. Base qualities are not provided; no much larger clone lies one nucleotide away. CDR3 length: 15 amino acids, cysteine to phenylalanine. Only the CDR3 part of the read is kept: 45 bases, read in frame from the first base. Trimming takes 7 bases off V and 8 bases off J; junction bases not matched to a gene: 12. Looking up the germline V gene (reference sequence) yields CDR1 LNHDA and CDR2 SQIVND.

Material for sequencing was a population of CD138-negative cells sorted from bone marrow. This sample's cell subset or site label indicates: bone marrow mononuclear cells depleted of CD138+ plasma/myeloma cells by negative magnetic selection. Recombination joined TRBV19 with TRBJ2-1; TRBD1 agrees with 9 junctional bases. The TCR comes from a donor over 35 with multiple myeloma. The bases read TGTGCCAGTAAGTCGTACAGGGGGCTTCAGGATGAGCAGTTCTTC. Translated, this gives CASKSYRGLQDEQFF.